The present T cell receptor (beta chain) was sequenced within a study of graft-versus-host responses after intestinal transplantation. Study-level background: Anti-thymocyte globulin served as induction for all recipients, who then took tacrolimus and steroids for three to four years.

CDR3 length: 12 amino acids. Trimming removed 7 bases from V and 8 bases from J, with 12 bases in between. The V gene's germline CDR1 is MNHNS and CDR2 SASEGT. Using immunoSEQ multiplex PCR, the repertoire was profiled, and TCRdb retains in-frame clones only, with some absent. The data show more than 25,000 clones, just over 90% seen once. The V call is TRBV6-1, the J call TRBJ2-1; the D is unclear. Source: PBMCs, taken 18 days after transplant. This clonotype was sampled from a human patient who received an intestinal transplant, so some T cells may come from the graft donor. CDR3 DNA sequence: TGTGCCAGCAAGGCGGCGTTGGATGAGCAGTTCTTC. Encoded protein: CASKAALDEQFF.